This T cell receptor beta chain originates from a study of cytomegalovirus exposure and HLA in healthy donors. Study details: Around 83% of 350 to 400 genotyped donors fell in the Caucasian-associated ancestry cluster. Study-level findings and limits: Productive rates of about 87% or about 30% were seen for most TCR beta V segments in an earlier analysis.

Comments on this clone: Its cognate antigen is unknown.

Sampled while nominally healthy, donors likely had unrecorded immune exposures. With 60 Vbeta and 13 Jbeta primers, the PCR was carried out. TCRdb keeps only in-frame clones here, not all; method: immunoSEQ multiplex PCR. The repertoire consists of 150,000 to 200,000 clones, with roughly four fifths occurring once and the leading ten covering about 1.5%. Sequenced material: PBMCs. This TCR was recovered from a man aged 18 to 30 in good health and CMV-seronegative.

The CDR3 coding sequence is TGTGCCAGCGAGAACTCCGGGACAGGGGGCACTGAAGCTTTCTTT. This sequence encodes CASENSGTGGTEAFF. The chain is built from TRBV6-1 and TRBJ1-1; 11 bases match TRBD1. This CDR3 spans 15 amino acids. V was pared by 8 bases and J by 4 bases, with 9 bases of the junction left unmatched. From germline, CDR1 is MNHNS and CDR2 SASEGT.